This T cell receptor (beta chain) was sequenced for a study of blood T cell repertoires in COVID-19. This clone showed up just once. There are 13 residues in the CDR3. V lost 4 bases and J lost 4, with 10 bases in between. Germline V gene data show CDR1 as SNHLY and CDR2 as FYNNEI. TCRdb keeps only in-frame clones here, not all; method: immunoSEQ multiplex PCR. This table holds 25,000 to 30,000 clones, about 78% found once. The chain employs TRBV2 and TRBJ1-2; maybe TRBD1 (5 bases). The receptor was isolated from a boy under 10 years old with active or convalescent COVID-19. The sequenced sample was peripheral blood. The CDR3 spells CASSVLDSYGYTF. The CDR3 DNA follows: TGTGCCAGCAGTGTCCTTGACAGCTATGGCTACACCTTC.